This T cell receptor beta chain was documented in a study of T-cell memory formation after mild COVID-19. There are many counts of this clonotype. CDR1 DFQATT and CDR2 SNEGSKA come from the germline V gene (reference sequence). The CDR3 spans 13 residues. V was shortened by 0 bases and J by 4 bases, with 7 bases between the two germline ends. Via MiXCR, TCRdb re-called the 5' RACE reads, giving one row per CDR3 protein. Among 100,000 to 130,000 distinct CDR3 sequences, 18% were seen once, and the ten largest hold approximately 5%. The receptor's source is a man younger than 30 who had mild COVID-19 (a few samples of this study predate the infection). Cell type and time point are not known. The material sequenced was PBMCs or a T cell subset sorted from them (not recorded which). The chain combines TRBV20-1 with TRBJ1-5; D uncertain. As DNA, the CDR3 is TGCAGTGCTAGAGACAGCGGAAATCAGCCCCAGCATTTT. Amino acid sequence: CSARDSGNQPQHF.